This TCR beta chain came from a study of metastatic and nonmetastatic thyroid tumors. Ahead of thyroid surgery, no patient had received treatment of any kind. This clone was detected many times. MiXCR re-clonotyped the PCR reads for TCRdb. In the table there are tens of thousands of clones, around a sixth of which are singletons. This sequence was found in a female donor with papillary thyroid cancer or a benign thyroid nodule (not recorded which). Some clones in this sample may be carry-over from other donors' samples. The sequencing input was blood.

The DNA for the CDR3 is TGTGCCAGCAGCTTGGTGGACTTTACATCCGGGGAGCTGTTTTTT. Its protein is CASSLVDFTSGELFF. The rearrangement uses TRBV28 and TRBJ2-2; the D gene is possibly TRBD2 (5 bases). CDR3 length equals 15 residues. Trimming removed 6 bases at V and 6 bases at J, with 17 bases between. Per germline, CDR1 MDHEN and CDR2 SYDVKM.